Presented here are 20 T cell receptor beta chains from one specimen sequenced in a study of blood T cells in healthy people across ages. Then a second PCR, running roughly 7 to 11 cycles, was carried out with a sample-barcoded 5' primer and a J-beta primer mix. A single record per CDR3 protein comes from TCRdb applying MiXCR to the 5' RACE reads. The data hold hundreds of thousands of distinct CDR3 sequences, with about 28% observed a single time. Input material: blood. The receptors come from a woman aged 80 or older in good health.

The chain combines TRBV18 with TRBJ2-7, with a weak D call TRBD2 (6 bases). Germline V CDR1 and CDR2: KGHSH, LQKENI. The CDR3 runs to 14 residues. Trimming stripped 6 bases from V and 7 bases from J, with 19 bases between. The CDR3 bases are TGTGCCAGCTCCCTCCAGGAGGGACGGGGTGAGCAGTACTTC. Amino acids: CASSLQEGRGEQYF.

This clonotype was observed many times. This chain links TRBV7-2 with TRBJ1-5, with no clear D. The CDR3 spans 15 residues. CDR1 SGHTA and CDR2 FQGNSA come from the germline V gene. V lost 2 bases and J lost 3, with 11 bases in between. CDR3 DNA sequence: TGTGCCAGCAGCTTATCCAGTCTGCTCAATCAGCCCCAGCATTTT. It specifies CASSLSSLLNQPQHF.

This clonotype was seen a handful of times. The chain employs TRBV2 and TRBJ1-5; D is perhaps TRBD1 (5 bases). The CDR3 totals 13 residues. Germline values: CDR1 SNHLY, CDR2 FYNNEI. V was clipped by 8 bases and J by 4 bases, with 12 bases between them. The CDR3 region has the DNA TGTGCCAGCGGGGGACTGGGGAATCAGCCCCAGCATTTT. Encoded protein: CASGGLGNQPQHF. The whole variable domain, remainder taken from reference TRBV2 and TRBJ1-5, is EPEVTQTPSHQVTQMGQEVILRCVPISNHLYFYWYRQILGQKVEFLVSFYNNEISEKSEIFDDQFSVERPDGSNFTLKIRSTKLEDSAMYFCASGGLGNQPQHFGDGTRLSIL.

In this sample, this clonotype turned up many times. The genes are TRBV6-2 or TRBV6-3 and TRBJ2-1; a possible D gene is TRBD2 (6 bases). Trimming cost V 8 bases and J 5 bases, with 16 bases left between them. The CDR3 extends over 14 amino acids. Per the germline V gene, CDR1 is MNHEY and CDR2 is SVGEGT. The CDR3 nucleotides read TGTGCCAGCGGCCCTAGCGCAACAAACAATGAGCAGTTCTTC. This encodes CASGPSATNNEQFF.

Concerning this clonotype itself: A much larger clone is a single base away; this may be a read error. The chain uses TRBV3-1 and TRBJ2-5; D may be TRBD1 or TRBD2 (5 bases each). The J call may be faulty, since TRBJ2-7 better matches the DNA end. The CDR3 length is 13 residues. Germline CDR1 LGHDT, CDR2 YNNKEL (reference sequence). The CDR3 protein is CASSVGGTCEQYF. The CDR3 DNA follows: TGTGCCAGCAGCGTCGGTGGGACCTGCGAGCAGTACTTC.

This clonotype has just one count. This may come from a read error, since a much larger clone is one base off. V usage is TRBV11-2 and J usage is TRBJ2-5; 8 bases are a match to TRBD1. Germline CDR1 is SGHAT and CDR2 is FQNNGV. The CDR3 loop spans 13 amino acids. V shed 8 bases, J shed 4 bases, and the junction held 6 bases outside the gene matches. CDR3 sequence reads: CASGIQGVETQYF. The CDR3 DNA reads as TGTGCCAGCGGCATACAGGGGGTAGAGACCCAGTACTTC.

This clonotype was seen a single time. The rearrangement links TRBV6-5 to TRBJ2-7; D not certain. The J call may not be correct, given that the DNA end is closer to TRBJ2-5. The germline CDR1 and CDR2 sequences are MNHEY and SVGAGI. The CDR3 is 15 residues long. The CDR3 coding sequence is TGTGCCAGCAGTCCGACTGGGCTAGACGGGGAGACCCAGTACTTC. This codes for CASSPTGLDGETQYF.

There are many counts of this clonotype. J is TRBJ1-2 and V is TRBV3-1; a possible D gene is TRBD1 (5 bases). The CDR3 consists of 16 residues. Trimming cost V 4 bases and J 0 bases, with 15 bases left between them. The germline gives CDR1 LGHDT, CDR2 YNNKEL (reference sequence). As DNA, the CDR3 is TGTGCCAGCAGCCCGTCCTGGACACGCTCTAACTATGGCTACACCTTC. It encodes CASSPSWTRSNYGYTF.

This clonotype appeared many times. V and J are TRBV6-5 and TRBJ2-5, with TRBD2 as a possible D gene (5 bases). CDR1 and CDR2 from the germline V gene are MNHEY and SVGAGI. The CDR3 has 14 amino acids. V was pared by 2 bases and J by 2 bases, with 9 bases between. CDR3 in amino acids: CASSYRTAQETQYF. The CDR3, as DNA: TGTGCCAGCAGTTACAGGACTGCACAAGAGACCCAGTACTTC.

The chain carries TRBV7-2 and TRBJ2-2; D is undetermined. This CDR3 is built from 16 residues. CDR1 is SGHTA, CDR2 FQGNSA, per germline. V dropped 4 bases and J dropped 2 bases, with 14 bases sitting between them. The CDR3 nucleotides read TGTGCCAGCAGCTCCCCTACGGTAGTTAACACCGGGGAGCTGTTTTTT. This sequence encodes CASSSPTVVNTGELFF.

This clonotype was picked up many times. The chain combines TRBV7-2 with TRBJ1-2, with a weak D call TRBD1 (5 bases). The V and J ends lost 1 base and 6 bases respectively, with 18 bases between them. CDR1 and CDR2 (germline): SGHTA, FQGNSA. There are 16 residues in the CDR3. The CDR3 DNA reads as TGTGCCAGCAGCTTAGGGCCCTTTCGGGGGAGCGATGGCTACACCTTC. It is translated as CASSLGPFRGSDGYTF.

This rearrangement joins TRBV12-3 or TRBV12-4 to TRBJ2-3, with 7 bases identical to TRBD2. Trimming took 10 bases from V and 4 from J; bases not matched to a gene: 14. CDR3 length: 15 amino acids. CDR3 protein: CANSLTSPGADTQYF. The CDR3 DNA sequence: TGTGCCAACAGCTTGACTAGCCCGGGGGCAGATACGCAGTATTTT.

This clonotype was recorded a few times. The chain combines TRBV10-2 with TRBJ2-1; 10 nucleotides agree with TRBD1. Germline V gene sequence: CDR1 WSHSY, CDR2 SAAADI. The CDR3 contains 17 residues. The V and J ends lost 4 bases and 6 bases, in that order; junction bases with no gene match: 12. The CDR3, as DNA: TGCGCCAGCAGTGCCAAGACCGGGACAGGGGCCCGCAATGAGCAGTTCTTC. It yields the protein CASSAKTGTGARNEQFF.

This clonotype has at least ten counts. The V call is TRBV29-1, the J call TRBJ1-2, with TRBD1 identical over 8 bases. Germline V gene lookup returns CDR1 SQVTM and CDR2 ANQGSEA. V gave up 6 bases and J gave up 4 bases; unmatched junction bases: 7. The CDR3 totals 13 residues. This chain's CDR3 is CSVVDRASYGYTF. The DNA for the CDR3 is TGCAGCGTAGTGGACAGGGCATCCTATGGCTACACCTTC.

This chain joins TRBV20-1 and TRBJ2-1; TRBD2 aligns across 7 bases. The trim removed 4 bases at V and 0 bases at J, leaving 12 bases unmatched. The CDR3 consists of 17 residues. Germline lookup yields CDR1 DFQATT and CDR2 SNEGSKA (reference sequence). CDR3 nucleotides: TGCAGTGCTACCCGCGCGCTAGCGGAAGTCTCCTACAATGAGCAGTTCTTC. Its protein product is CSATRALAEVSYNEQFF.

This sequence joins TRBV7-9 and TRBJ2-1, with D tentatively TRBD2 (9 bases). Germline V lookup: CDR1 SEHNR, CDR2 FQNEAQ (reference sequence). The CDR3 covers 19 residues. V was shortened by 5 bases and J by 7 bases, with 30 bases between the two germline ends. The CDR3 sequence is CASSMGQARRGGARNEQFF. CDR3 in DNA: TGTGCCAGCAGCATGGGACAGGCACGCCGCGGGGGGGCCCGAAATGAGCAGTTCTTC.

J is TRBJ1-2 and V is TRBV7-3; D may be TRBD1 (5 bases). There are 16 residues in the CDR3. The V gene's germline CDR1 is SGHTA and CDR2 FQGTGA. V shed 5 bases and J shed 6 bases, with 22 bases lying between them. The CDR3 loop is CASSPGPYGQWDGYTF. CDR3 coding DNA: TGTGCCAGCAGCCCCGGACCGTATGGACAATGGGATGGCTACACCTTC. Full variable domain (missing parts from reference TRBV7-3 and TRBJ1-2): GAGVSQTPSNKVTEKGKYVELRCDPISGHTALYWYRQSLGQGPEFLIYFQGTGAADDSGLPNDRFFAVRPEGSVSTLKIQRTERGDSAVYLCASSPGPYGQWDGYTFGSGTRLTVV.

The rearrangement uses TRBV14 and TRBJ1-1; D ambiguous. Deletions cut 5 bases from V and 5 bases from J, with 12 bases between. Germline V gene data show CDR1 as SGHDN and CDR2 as FVKESK. This CDR3 spans 13 amino acids. The CDR3 region is CASSFLPRTEAFF. Here the CDR3 DNA reads TGTGCCAGCAGCTTTCTACCAAGGACTGAAGCTTTCTTT.

J is TRBJ2-4 and V is TRBV6-2 or TRBV6-3; D gene uncertain. The CDR3 extends over 13 amino acids. Trimming took off 5 bases at V and 1 base at J, with 6 bases between the two ends. In germline, CDR1 is MNHEY, CDR2 SVGEGT. The CDR3 here is CASSTTAKNIQYF. The CDR3 nucleotides read TGTGCCAGCAGTACAACGGCCAAAAACATTCAGTACTTC.

This clonotype has just a few counts. A read error is possible here, since a much larger clone lies one base away. The rearrangement uses TRBV7-2 and TRBJ2-5; 8 nucleotides match TRBD2. V trimming: 2 bases; J trimming: 11 bases; junction bases outside the gene matches: 13. This CDR3 comprises 15 residues. The V gene's germline CDR1 is SGHTA and CDR2 FQGNSA. The CDR3 protein is CASSLQRGRSGEQYF. DNA of the CDR3: TGTGCCAGCAGCTTACAGCGGGGGCGCTCAGGGGAGCAGTACTTC.